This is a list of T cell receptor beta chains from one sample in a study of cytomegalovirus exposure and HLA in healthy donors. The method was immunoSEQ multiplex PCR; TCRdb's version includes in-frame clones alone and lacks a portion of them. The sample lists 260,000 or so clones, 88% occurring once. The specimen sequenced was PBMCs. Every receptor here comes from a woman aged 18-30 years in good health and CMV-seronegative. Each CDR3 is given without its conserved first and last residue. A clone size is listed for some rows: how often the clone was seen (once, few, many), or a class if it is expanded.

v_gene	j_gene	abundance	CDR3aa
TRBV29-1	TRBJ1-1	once	SVGGAAGTEAF
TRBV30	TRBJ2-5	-	AWSGVGQGQETQY
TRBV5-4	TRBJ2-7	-	ASSLGVSGTGSSYEQY
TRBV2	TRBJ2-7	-	ASSSSGTGDMPYEQY
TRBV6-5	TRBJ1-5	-	ASSGGTGVQPQH
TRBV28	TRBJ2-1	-	ASRKTSVREQF
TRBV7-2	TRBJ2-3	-	ASSPGRSGRGTQY
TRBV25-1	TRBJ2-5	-	ASSESAREYETQY
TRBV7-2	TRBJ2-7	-	ASSFSGLGNYEQY
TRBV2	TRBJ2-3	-	ASTSAVKDTQY
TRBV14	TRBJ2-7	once	ASSQDLWAGGASSTSYEQY
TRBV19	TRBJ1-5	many	ASNRGSNQPQH
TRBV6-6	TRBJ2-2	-	ASSYSMTGTGELF
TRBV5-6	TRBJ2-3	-	ASSPGLVGTDTQY
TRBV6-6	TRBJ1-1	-	ASTGGGFPEAF
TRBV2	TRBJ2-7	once	ASSVRDREIYEQY
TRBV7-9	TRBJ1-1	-	ASSFQGKNTEAF
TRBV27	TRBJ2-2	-	ASSPTPGTSGSGGELF
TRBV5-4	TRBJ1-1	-	ASSFTGGPSTEAF
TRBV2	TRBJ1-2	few	ASSPRGS
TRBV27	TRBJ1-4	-	ASSLSGQELNEKLF
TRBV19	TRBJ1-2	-	ASSKGQGFGYT
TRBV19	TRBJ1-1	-	ASSISVNTEAF
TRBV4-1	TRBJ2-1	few	ASSHQRGAPNEQF
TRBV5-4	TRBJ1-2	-	ASSWEGQGYT
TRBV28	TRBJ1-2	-	ASTGGFYGYT
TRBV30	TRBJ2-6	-	AWRGKWGQLPRISGANVLT